This paragraph reports one T cell receptor (beta chain). The data were obtained in a study of PD-L1 blockade in urothelial cancer. For the study at large: Analyses were performed on blood at 3 weeks after treatment start (the second dose) and at 6 weeks.

Some clones are missing from TCRdb's copy, which holds only in-frame ones; the method was immunoSEQ multiplex PCR. This sample has 95,000 or so clones; around 87% occur once, and the top ten carry 2% to 2.5%. Specified time point: pretreatment peripheral blood. V lost 8 bases and J lost 1; bases outside the gene matches: 1. Per germline, CDR1 DFQATT and CDR2 SNEGSKA (reference sequence). This CDR3 region has 11 residues. The TCR was taken from a man between 60 and 75 years old with urothelial cancer. This chain links TRBV20-1 with TRBJ1-1, with TRBD1 matching over 7 bases. This specimen was PBMCs, taken around atezolizumab (anti-PD-L1) treatment. CDR3 sequence: CSPGGNTEAFF. The CDR3 DNA reads TGCAGTCCAGGGGGGAACACTGAAGCTTTCTTT.